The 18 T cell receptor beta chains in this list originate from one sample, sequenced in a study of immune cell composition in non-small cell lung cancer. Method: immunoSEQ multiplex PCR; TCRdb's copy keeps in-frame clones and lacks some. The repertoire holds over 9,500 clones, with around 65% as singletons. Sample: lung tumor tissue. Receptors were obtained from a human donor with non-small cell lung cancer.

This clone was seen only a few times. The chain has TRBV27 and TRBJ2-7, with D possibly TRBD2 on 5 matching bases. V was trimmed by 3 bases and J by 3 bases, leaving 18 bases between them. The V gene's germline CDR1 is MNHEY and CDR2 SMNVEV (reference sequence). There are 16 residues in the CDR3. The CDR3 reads CASSFLRTASYYEQYF. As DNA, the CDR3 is TGTGCCAGCAGTTTCCTCAGGACTGCCTCGTACTACGAGCAGTACTTC.

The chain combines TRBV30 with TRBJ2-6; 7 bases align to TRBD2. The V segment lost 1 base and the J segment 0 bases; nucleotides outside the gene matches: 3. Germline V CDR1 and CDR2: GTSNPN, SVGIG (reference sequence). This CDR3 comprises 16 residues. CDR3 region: CAWSDGGGSGANVLTF. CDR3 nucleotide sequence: TGTGCCTGGAGTGATGGGGGGGGCTCTGGGGCCAACGTCCTGACTTTC.

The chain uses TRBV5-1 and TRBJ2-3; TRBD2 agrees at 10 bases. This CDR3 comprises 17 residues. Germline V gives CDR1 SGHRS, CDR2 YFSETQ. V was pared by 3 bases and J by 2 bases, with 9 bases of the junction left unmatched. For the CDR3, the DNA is TGCGCCAGCAGCTGGCCAATAGCGGGAGGATCCACAGATACGCAGTATTTT. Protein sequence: CASSWPIAGGSTDTQYF. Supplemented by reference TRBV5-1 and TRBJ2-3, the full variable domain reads KAGVTQTPRYLIKTRGQQVTLSCSPISGHRSVSWYQQTPGQGLQFLFEYFSETQRNKGNFPGRFSGRQFSNSRSEMNVSTLELGDSALYLCASSWPIAGGSTDTQYFGPGTRLTVL.

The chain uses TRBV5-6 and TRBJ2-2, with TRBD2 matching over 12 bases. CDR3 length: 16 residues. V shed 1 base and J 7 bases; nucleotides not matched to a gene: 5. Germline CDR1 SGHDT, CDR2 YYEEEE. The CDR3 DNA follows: TGTGCCAGCAGCTTGTCTCGGACTAGCGGGATCGGGGAGCTGTTTTTT. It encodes CASSLSRTSGIGELFF. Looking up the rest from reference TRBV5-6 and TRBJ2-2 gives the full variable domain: DAGVTQSPTHLIKTRGQQVTLRCSPKSGHDTVSWYQQALGQGPQFIFQYYEEEERQRGNFPDRFSGHQFPNYSSELNVNALLLGDSALYLCASSLSRTSGIGELFFGEGSRLTVL.

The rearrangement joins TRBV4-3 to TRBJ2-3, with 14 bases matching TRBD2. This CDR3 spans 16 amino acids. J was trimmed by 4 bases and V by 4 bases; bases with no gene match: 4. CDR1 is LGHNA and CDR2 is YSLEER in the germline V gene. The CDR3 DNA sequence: TGCGCCAGCAGCCCGACTAGCGGGAGGGGATCAGATACGCAGTATTTT. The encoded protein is CASSPTSGRGSDTQYF.

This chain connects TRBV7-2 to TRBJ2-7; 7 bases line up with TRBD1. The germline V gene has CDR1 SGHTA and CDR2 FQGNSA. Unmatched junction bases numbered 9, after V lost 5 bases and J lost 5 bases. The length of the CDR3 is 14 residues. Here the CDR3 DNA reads TGTGCCAGCAGCGACGACAGGGTGATCGACGAGCAGTACTTC. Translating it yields CASSDDRVIDEQYF.

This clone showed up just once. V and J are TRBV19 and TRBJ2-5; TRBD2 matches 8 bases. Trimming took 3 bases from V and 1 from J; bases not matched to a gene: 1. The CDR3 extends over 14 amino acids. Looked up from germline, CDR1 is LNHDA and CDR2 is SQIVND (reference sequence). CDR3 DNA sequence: TGTGCCAGTAGTATGCTAGCGGGCCAAGAGACCCAGTACTTC. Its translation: CASSMLAGQETQYF.

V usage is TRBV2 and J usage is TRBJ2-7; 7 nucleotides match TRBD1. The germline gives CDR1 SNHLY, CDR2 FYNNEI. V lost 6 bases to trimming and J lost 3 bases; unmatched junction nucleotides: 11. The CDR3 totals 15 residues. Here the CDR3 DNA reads TGTGCCAGCAGGGTTTATGACAGGGTAGACTACGAGCAGTACTTC. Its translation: CASRVYDRVDYEQYF.

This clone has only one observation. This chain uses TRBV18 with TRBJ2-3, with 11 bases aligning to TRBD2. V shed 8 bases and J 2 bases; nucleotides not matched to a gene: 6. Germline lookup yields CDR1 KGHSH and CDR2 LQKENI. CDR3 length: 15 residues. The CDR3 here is CASALAGDLTDTQYF. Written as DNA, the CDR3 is TGTGCCAGCGCACTAGCGGGGGACCTCACAGATACGCAGTATTTT.

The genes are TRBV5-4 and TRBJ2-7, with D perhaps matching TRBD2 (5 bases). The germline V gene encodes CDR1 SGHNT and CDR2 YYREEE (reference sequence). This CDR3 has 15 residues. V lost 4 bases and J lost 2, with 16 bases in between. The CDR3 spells CASSEASAGTYEQYF. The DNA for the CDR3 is TGTGCCAGCAGCGAAGCGTCCGCGGGCACCTACGAGCAGTACTTC.

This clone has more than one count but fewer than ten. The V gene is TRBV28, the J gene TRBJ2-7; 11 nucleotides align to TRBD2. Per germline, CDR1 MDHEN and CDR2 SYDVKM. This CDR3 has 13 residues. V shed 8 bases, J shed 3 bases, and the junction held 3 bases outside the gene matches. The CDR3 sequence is CASDGTSGYEQYF. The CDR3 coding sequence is TGTGCCAGCGACGGGACTAGCGGCTACGAGCAGTACTTC.

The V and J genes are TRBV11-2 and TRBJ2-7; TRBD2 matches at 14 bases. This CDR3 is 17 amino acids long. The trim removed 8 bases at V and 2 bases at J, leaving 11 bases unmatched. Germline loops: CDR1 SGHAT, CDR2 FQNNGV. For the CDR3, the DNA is TGTGCCAGCGGCCGCGGGACTAGCGGGAGTTCCCCCTACGAGCAGTACTTC. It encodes CASGRGTSGSSPYEQYF.

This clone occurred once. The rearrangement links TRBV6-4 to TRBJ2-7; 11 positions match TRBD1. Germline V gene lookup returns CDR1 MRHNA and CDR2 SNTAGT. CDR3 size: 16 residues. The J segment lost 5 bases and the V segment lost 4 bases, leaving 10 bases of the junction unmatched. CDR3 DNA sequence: TGTGCCAGCAGTGGCGTGGGGGGACAGGGGGTCCACGAGCAGTACTTC. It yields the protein CASSGVGGQGVHEQYF.

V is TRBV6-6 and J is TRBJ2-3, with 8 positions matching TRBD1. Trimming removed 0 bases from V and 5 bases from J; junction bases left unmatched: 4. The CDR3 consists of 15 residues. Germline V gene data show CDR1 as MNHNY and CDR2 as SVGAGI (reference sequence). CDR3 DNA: TGTGCCAGCAGTTACTCCGGACAGGGAAAAGATACGCAGTATTTT. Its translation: CASSYSGQGKDTQYF.

The CDR3 nucleotides are TGTGCCAGTAGTATTCAGGGTGGAACTGAAGCTTTCTTT. It codes for CASSIQGGTEAFF. The chain has TRBV19 and TRBJ1-1; D may be TRBD1 (5 bases). Germline assignment: CDR1 LNHDA and CDR2 SQIVND (reference sequence). This CDR3 region has 13 residues. Between the trimmed V and J ends, which lost 3 bases and 5 bases, there was a span of 10 bases.

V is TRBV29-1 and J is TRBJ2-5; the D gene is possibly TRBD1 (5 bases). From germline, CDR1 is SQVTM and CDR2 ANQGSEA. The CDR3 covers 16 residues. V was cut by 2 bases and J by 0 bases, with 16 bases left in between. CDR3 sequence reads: CSVEKGPRDYQETQYF. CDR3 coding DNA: TGCAGCGTTGAAAAGGGGCCCAGGGATTACCAAGAGACCCAGTACTTC. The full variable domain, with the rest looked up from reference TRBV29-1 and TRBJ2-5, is SAVISQKPSRDICQRGTSLTIQCQVDSQVTMMFWYRQQPGQSLTLIATANQGSEATYESGFVIDKFPISRPNLTFSTLTVSNMSPEDSSIYLCSVEKGPRDYQETQYFGPGTRLLVL.

CDR3 DNA sequence: TGTGCCAGCAGCTTAGCTAGCGGAGTAAACAATGAGCAGTTCTTC. It yields the protein CASSLASGVNNEQFF. The rearrangement links TRBV7-2 to TRBJ2-1; a weak D match, TRBD2 (6 bases). CDR1 is SGHTA, CDR2 FQGNSA, per germline. The V gene lost 0 bases and the J gene lost 5 bases, with 11 bases spanning the gap. This CDR3 has 15 residues.

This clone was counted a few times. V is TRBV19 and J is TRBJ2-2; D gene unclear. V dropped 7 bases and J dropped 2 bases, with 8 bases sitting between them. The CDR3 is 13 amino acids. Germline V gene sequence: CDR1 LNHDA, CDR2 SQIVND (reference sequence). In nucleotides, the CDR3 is TGTGCCAGTACCAATCCCAACACCGGGGAGCTGTTTTTT. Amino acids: CASTNPNTGELFF.